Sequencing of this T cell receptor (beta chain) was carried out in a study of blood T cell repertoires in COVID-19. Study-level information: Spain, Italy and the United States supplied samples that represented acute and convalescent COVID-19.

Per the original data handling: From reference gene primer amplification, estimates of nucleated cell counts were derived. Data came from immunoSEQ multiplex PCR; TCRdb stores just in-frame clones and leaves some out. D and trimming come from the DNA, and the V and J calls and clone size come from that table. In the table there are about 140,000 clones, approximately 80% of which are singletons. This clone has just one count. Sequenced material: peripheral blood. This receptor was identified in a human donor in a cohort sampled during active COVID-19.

The CDR3: CASRMTGVSGDTYEQYF. The CDR3 nucleotides read TGTGCCAGCAGGATGACAGGGGTCTCGGGGGATACGTACGAGCAGTACTTC. The gene calls are TRBV28 and TRBJ2-7; 8 bases are shared with TRBD1. This CDR3 has 17 residues. CDR1 and CDR2 (germline): MDHEN, SYDVKM. V was pared by 6 bases and J by 4 bases, with 17 bases of the junction left unmatched.